The clone carrying this T cell receptor (beta chain) rates as medium-sized. The antigen is unknown. Blood got drawn at baseline, again on cycle 4 day 1, and then on cycle 7 day 1. The CDR3 is 14 residues long. The V end lost 5 bases, the J end lost 0 bases, and 12 bases lay between the germline ends. Germline V lookup: CDR1 SQVTM, CDR2 ANQGSEA. Assay used: immunoSEQ multiplex PCR; TCRdb lists only in-frame clones, some missing. Altogether 30,000 or so clones are present, roughly 82% being singletons, with the ten largest covering about 25%. The data originate from a study of OX40 agonist ivuxolimab in advanced cancers. Study at large: In this trial design, patients received ivuxolimab intravenously at 0.01 to 10 mg/kg every 2 weeks. Study conclusions and caveats: Certain nonresponding patients likewise had low normalized T-cell clonal expansion.

The material was CD4+ or CD8+ T cells sorted from blood, obtained in a trial of the OX40 agonist ivuxolimab. V is TRBV29-1 and J is TRBJ2-3; D gene unclear. The receptor's source is an adult with an advanced solid tumor such as melanoma, head and neck, liver or kidney cancer. CDR3 bases: TGCAGCGTTCCATTTTCAGATAGCACAGATACGCAGTATTTT. As protein: CSVPFSDSTDTQYF.